Below, one TCR beta chain is given with its context. Its antigen is undetermined. The CDR3 loop spans 16 amino acids. V lost 4 bases and J 7 bases, leaving 20 bases between the germline ends. Germline V gives CDR1 SNHLY, CDR2 FYNNEI. The data originate from a study of cytotoxic CD8 clonotypes in ibrutinib-treated CLL. Looking at the study overall: Partial responses numbered some 24 and complete responses 2; after a median about 72 months, approximately 14 stayed remitted and about 12 progressed. Mean values per sample were around 250,000 productive templates and 75,000 to 100,000 productive rearrangements.

The table came from immunoSEQ multiplex PCR; TCRdb's copy has only in-frame clones and leaves some out. The sample has around 250,000 clones; 70% are singletons. Notes on the study in general: Clonality at baseline surpassed age-matched healthy donors and tracked circulating CD8+ T-cell counts. Shared public clonotypes were rare, and on treatment they either got smaller or stayed the same.

This TCR derives from a human donor with chronic lymphocytic leukemia. This chain joins TRBV2 and TRBJ2-4; D may be TRBD1 (6 bases). Sequencing used PBMCs, obtained after 24 months of ibrutinib treatment. CDR3 in amino acids: CASSGLLTGLSNIQYF. DNA for the CDR3: TGTGCCAGCAGTGGTTTGTTAACAGGGTTGAGTAACATTCAGTACTTC.